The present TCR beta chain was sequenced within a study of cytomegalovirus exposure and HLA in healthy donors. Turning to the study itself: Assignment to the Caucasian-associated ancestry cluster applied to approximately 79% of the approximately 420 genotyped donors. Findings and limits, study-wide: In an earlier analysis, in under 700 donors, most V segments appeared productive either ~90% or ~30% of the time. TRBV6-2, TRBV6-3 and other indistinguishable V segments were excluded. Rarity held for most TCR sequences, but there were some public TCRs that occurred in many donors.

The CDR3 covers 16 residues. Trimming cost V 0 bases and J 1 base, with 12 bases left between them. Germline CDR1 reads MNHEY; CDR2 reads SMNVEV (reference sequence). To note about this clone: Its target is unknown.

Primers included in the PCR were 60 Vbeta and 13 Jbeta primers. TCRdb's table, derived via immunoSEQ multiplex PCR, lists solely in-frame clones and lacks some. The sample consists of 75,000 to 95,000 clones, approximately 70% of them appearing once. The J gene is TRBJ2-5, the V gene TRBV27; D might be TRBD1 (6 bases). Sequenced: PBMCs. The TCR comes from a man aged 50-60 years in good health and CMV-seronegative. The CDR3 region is CASSLSGQPFQETQYF. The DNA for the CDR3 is TGTGCCAGCAGTTTATCGGGACAACCCTTCCAAGAGACCCAGTACTTC.